The following is a T cell receptor (beta chain) sequence with its context. The CDR3 sequence is 16 residues long. The V and J ends lost 0 bases and 5 bases respectively, with 13 bases between them. CDR1 is LNHDA, CDR2 SQIVND, per germline (reference sequence). The data stem from a study of preoperative IRX-2 immunotherapy in early breast cancer. Only in-frame clones appear in the TCRdb table, and some are missing; sequencing was by immunoSEQ multiplex PCR. The sample holds 95,000 to 100,000 clones; more than 80% are singletons and the top ten take about 2%. The treatment here: preoperative locoregional IRX-2 cytokine immunotherapy.

This TCR derives from a human donor with breast cancer. The chain couples TRBV19 to TRBJ1-4; no firm D call. This sample comprised tumor tissue, obtained after IRX-2 immunotherapy. The CDR3 protein is CASSIDSTLINEKLFF. Written as DNA, the CDR3 is TGTGCCAGTAGTATAGACTCGACATTGATAAATGAAAAACTGTTTTTT. Variable domain in full (rest from reference TRBV19 and TRBJ1-4): DGGITQSPKYLFRKEGQNVTLSCEQNLNHDAMYWYRQDPGQGLRLIYYSQIVNDFQKGDIAEGYSVSREKKESFPLTVTSAQKNPTAFYLCASSIDSTLINEKLFFGSGTQLSVL.